The rows below give T cell receptor beta chains drawn from one sample of a study of T cells in Graves' hyperthyroidism and ophthalmopathy. TCRdb reprocessed the multiplex PCR reads with MiXCR, giving one entry per CDR3 protein. The sample has fewer than 750,000 distinct CDR3 sequences, roughly 14% seen once. The source material was blood. The receptor set was obtained from a woman in her forties with Graves' ophthalmopathy. Each CDR3 is given with its conserved first and last residue. Fields, in order: D gene, V gene, clone size, J gene, CDR3 protein, CDR3 DNA. D genes are given only for firm matches. Clone sizes are given selectively: once, few, many, or a class where the clone is expanded.

>.|TRBV5-1|many|TRBJ1-1
CASSRERPTEAFF
TGCGCCAGCAGCCGAGAGAGGCCCACTGAAGCTTTCTTT
>.|TRBV7-8|.|TRBJ1-1
CASSWGSGMAFF
TGTGCCAGCAGCTGGGGGTCAGGGATGGCTTTCTTT
>.|TRBV7-8|many|TRBJ1-3
CASSLSGGNTIYF
TGTGCCAGCAGCTTATCGGGTGGAAACACCATATATTTT
>.|TRBV5-1|.|TRBJ1-2
CASSLTGGSSYGYTF
TGCGCCAGCAGCTTGACGGGGGGTTCATCCTATGGCTACACCTTC
>.|TRBV28|many|TRBJ1-2
CASSLKGEEYGYTF
TGTGCCAGCAGTTTAAAAGGGGAGGAGTATGGCTACACCTTC
>TRBD2|TRBV6-2/TRBV6-3|many|TRBJ2-7
CASSYLGLADSYEQYF
TGTGCCAGCAGTTACCTGGGACTAGCGGATTCCTACGAGCAGTACTTC
>.|TRBV20-1|.|TRBJ2-5
CSARDVFQGLGETQYF
TGCAGTGCTAGAGATGTTTTTCAGGGATTAGGAGAGACCCAGTACTTC
>.|TRBV11-3|few|TRBJ2-2
CASSLELNTGELFF
TGTGCCAGCAGCTTAGAACTGAACACCGGGGAGCTGTTTTTT
>TRBD2|TRBV12-3/TRBV12-4|few|TRBJ2-7
CASSFRTSPAYEQYF
TGTGCCAGCAGTTTCAGGACTAGCCCTGCCTACGAGCAGTACTTC
>.|TRBV27|many|TRBJ1-2
CASRAFSSGNYGYTF
TGTGCCAGCAGGGCCTTCTCTAGTGGTAACTATGGCTACACCTTC
>.|TRBV12-3/TRBV12-4|many|TRBJ1-1
CASSPGTPNTEAFF
TGTGCCAGCAGCCCGGGGACACCGAACACTGAAGCTTTCTTT
>.|TRBV7-9|many|TRBJ2-2
CASSLDGVPPGELFF
TGTGCCAGCAGCTTAGACGGGGTTCCGCCCGGGGAGCTGTTTTTT
>.|TRBV11-1|.|TRBJ1-2
CASSLSPTGRTHYGYTF
TGTGCCAGCAGCTTGTCCCCTACAGGGAGAACCCACTATGGCTACACCTTC
>TRBD1|TRBV6-1|many|TRBJ1-1
CASSDFWAGGNTEAFF
TGTGCCAGCAGTGATTTTTGGGCAGGGGGGAACACTGAAGCTTTCTTT
>.|TRBV28|many|TRBJ2-7
CASSLSGVGYEQYF
TGTGCCAGCAGTTTATCGGGAGTTGGGTACGAGCAGTACTTC
>TRBD2|TRBV11-3|.|TRBJ2-5
CASSPRLAGQETQYF
TGTGCCAGCAGCCCAAGACTAGCTGGACAAGAGACCCAGTACTTC
>TRBD1|TRBV6-4|many|TRBJ1-2
CASRPGQSNYGYTF
TGTGCCAGCAGGCCGGGACAGTCTAACTATGGCTACACCTTC